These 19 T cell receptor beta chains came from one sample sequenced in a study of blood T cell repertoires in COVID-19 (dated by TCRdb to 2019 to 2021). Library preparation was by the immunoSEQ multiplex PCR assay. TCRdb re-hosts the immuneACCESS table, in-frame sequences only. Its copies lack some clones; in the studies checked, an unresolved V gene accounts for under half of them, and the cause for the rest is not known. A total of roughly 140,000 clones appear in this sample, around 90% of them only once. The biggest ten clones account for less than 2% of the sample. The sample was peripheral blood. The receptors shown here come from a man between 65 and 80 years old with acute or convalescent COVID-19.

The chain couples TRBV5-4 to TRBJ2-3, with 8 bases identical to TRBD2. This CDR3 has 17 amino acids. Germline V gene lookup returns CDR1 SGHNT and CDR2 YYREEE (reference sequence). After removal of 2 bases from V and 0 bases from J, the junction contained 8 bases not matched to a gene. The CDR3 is CASSFHSGNPSTDTQYF. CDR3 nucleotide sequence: TGTGCCAGCAGCTTCCATAGCGGGAACCCTAGCACAGATACGCAGTATTTT.

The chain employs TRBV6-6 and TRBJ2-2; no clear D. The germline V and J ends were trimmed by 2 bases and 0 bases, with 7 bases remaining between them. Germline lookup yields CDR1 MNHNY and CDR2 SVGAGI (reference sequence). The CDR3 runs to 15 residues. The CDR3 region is CASSYASANTGELFF. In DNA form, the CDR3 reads TGTGCCAGCAGTTACGCTAGTGCGAACACCGGGGAGCTGTTTTTT.

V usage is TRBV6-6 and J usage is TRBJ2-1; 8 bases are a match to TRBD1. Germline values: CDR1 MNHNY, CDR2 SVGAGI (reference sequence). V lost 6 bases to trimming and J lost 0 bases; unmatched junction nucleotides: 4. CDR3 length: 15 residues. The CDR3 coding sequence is TGTGCCAGCAGGGGGGACAGGAGCTCCTACAATGAGCAGTTCTTC. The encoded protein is CASRGDRSSYNEQFF.

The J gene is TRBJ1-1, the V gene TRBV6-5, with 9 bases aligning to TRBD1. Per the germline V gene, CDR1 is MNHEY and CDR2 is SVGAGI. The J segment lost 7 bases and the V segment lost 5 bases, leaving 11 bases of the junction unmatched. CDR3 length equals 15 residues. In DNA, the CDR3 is TGTGCCAGCAGTATGCCAAAACAGGGGGCAAATGAAGCTTTCTTT. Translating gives CASSMPKQGANEAFF.

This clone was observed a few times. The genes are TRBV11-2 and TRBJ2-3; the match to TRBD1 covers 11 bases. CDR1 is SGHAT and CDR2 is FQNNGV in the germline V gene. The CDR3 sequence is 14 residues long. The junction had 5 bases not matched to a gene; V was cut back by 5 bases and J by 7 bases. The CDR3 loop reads CASSPGTGGHTQYF. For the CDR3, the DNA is TGTGCCAGCAGCCCCGGGACAGGGGGGCATACGCAGTATTTT.

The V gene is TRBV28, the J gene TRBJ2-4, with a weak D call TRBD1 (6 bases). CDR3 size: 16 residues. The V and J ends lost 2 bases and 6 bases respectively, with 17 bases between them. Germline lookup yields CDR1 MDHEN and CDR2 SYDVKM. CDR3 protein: CASSLMFGKGGNIQYF. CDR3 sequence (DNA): TGTGCCAGCAGTTTAATGTTCGGAAAAGGGGGAAACATTCAGTACTTC.

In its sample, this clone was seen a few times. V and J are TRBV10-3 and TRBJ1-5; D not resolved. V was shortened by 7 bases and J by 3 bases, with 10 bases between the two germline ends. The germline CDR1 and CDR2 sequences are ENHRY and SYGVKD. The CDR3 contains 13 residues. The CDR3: CAINHGPNQPQHF. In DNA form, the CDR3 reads TGTGCCATCAACCATGGCCCCAATCAGCCCCAGCATTTT.

This CDR3 reads CASSQLASGGESYEQYF. The CDR3 region has the DNA TGTGCCAGCAGCCAACTGGCTAGCGGGGGGGAGAGCTACGAGCAGTACTTC. V gene TRBV3-1 (or the pseudogene TRBV3-2) combines with J gene TRBJ2-7, with TRBD2 identical over 12 bases. The CDR3 is made up of 17 amino acids. Germline CDR1 reads LGHDT; CDR2 reads YNNKEL (reference sequence). V shed 2 bases and J 3 bases; nucleotides not matched to a gene: 8.

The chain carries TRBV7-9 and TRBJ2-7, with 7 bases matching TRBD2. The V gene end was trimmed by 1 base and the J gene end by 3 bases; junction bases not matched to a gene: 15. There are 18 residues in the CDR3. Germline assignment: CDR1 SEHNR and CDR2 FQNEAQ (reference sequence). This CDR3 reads CASSLGSGSGGASYEQYF. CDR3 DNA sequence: TGTGCCAGCAGCTTAGGTTCCGGGTCGGGAGGAGCGAGCTACGAGCAGTACTTC.

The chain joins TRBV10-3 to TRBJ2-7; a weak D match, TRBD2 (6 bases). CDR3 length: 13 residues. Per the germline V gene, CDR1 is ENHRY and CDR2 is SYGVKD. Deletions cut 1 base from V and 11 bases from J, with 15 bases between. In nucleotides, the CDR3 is TGTGCCATCAGTGAGTTCGTGGGAGGCGGCGAGTACTTC. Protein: CAISEFVGGGEYF.

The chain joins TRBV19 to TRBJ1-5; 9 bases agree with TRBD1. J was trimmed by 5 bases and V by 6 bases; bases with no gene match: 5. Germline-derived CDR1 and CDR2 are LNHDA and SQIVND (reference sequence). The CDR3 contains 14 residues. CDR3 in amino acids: CASRPTGGYQPQHF. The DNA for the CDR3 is TGTGCCAGTAGACCGACAGGGGGGTATCAGCCCCAGCATTTT.

The chain's CDR3 is CASSVGLAVTDTQYF. Here the CDR3 DNA reads TGTGCCAGCAGCGTAGGACTAGCGGTCACAGATACGCAGTATTTT. The chain is built from TRBV9 and TRBJ2-3, with 9 bases lining up with TRBD2. Germline lookup yields CDR1 SGDLS and CDR2 YYNGEE. This CDR3 spans 15 amino acids. The J segment lost 2 bases and the V segment lost 0 bases, leaving 1 base of the junction unmatched.

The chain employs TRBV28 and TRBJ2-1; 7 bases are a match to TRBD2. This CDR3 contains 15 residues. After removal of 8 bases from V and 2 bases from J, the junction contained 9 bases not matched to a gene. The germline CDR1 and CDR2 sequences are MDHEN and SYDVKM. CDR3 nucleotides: TGTGCCAGCCTACCTCGGGGAGGGGCCTACAATGAGCAGTTCTTC. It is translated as CASLPRGGAYNEQFF.

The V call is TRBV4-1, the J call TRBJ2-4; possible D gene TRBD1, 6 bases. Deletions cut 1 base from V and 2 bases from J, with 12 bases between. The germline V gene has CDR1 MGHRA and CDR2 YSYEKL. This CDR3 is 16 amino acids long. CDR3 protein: CASSQVGAGTKNIQYF. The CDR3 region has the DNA TGCGCCAGCAGCCAAGTGGGGGCGGGTACCAAAAACATTCAGTACTTC.

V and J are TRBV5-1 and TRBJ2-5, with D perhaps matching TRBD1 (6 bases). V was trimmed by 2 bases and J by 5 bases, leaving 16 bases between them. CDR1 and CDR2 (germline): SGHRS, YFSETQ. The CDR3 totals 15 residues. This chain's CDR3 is CASSFGRGGQETQYF. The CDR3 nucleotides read TGCGCCAGCAGCTTTGGCAGGGGTGGGCAGGAGACCCAGTACTTC.

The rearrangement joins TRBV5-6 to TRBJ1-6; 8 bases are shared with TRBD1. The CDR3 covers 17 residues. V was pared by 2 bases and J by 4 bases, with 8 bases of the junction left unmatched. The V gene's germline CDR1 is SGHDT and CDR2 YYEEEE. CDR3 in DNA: TGTGCCAGCAGCTTCCAGGGGGCGGTGGCTTATAATTCACCCCTCCACTTT. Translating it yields CASSFQGAVAYNSPLHF. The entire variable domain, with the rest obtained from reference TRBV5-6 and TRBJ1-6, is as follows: DAGVTQSPTHLIKTRGQQVTLRCSPKSGHDTVSWYQQALGQGPQFIFQYYEEEERQRGNFPDRFSGHQFPNYSSELNVNALLLGDSALYLCASSFQGAVAYNSPLHFGNGTRLTVT.

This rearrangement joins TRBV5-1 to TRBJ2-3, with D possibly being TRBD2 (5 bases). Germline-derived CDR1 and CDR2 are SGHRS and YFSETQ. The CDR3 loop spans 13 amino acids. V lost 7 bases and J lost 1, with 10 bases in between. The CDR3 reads CASGLGGTDTQYF. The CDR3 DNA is TGCGCCAGCGGACTTGGCGGCACAGATACGCAGTATTTT.

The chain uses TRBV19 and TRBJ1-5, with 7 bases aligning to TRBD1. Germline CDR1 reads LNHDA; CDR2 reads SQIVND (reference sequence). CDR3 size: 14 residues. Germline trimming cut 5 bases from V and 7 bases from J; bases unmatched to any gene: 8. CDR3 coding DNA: TGTGCCAGTAGTCCCTCGACAGGGAGGCAGCCCCAGCATTTT. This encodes CASSPSTGRQPQHF.

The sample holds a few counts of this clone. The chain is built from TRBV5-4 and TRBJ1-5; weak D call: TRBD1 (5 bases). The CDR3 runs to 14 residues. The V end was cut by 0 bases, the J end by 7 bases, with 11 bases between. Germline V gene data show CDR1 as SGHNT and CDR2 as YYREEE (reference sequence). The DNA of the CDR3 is TGTGCCAGCAGCTTGGAGGGGTCGGGCCAGCCCCAGCATTTT. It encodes CASSLEGSGQPQHF.